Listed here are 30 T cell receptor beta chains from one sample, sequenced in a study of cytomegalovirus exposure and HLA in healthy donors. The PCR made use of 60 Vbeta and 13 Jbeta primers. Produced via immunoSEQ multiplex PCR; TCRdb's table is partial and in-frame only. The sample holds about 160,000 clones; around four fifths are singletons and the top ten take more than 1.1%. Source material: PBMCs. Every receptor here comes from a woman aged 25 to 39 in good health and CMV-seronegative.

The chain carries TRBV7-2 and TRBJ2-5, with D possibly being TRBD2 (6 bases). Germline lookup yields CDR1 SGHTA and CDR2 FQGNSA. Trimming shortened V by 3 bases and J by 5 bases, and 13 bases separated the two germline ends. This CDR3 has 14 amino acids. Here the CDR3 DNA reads TGTGCCAGCAGCTTTGGGACTCCCCTCGAGACCCAGTACTTC. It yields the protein CASSFGTPLETQYF.

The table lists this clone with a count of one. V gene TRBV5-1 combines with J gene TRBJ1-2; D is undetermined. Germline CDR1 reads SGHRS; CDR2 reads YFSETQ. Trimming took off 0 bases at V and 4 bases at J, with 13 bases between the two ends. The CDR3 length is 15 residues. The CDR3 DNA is TGCGCCAGCAGCTTGGGCGAGGGTCTGGGCTATGGCTACACCTTC. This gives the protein CASSLGEGLGYGYTF.

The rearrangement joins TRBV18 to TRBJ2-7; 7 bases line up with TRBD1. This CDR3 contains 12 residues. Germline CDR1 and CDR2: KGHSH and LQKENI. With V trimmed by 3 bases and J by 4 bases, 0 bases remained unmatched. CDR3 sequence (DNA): TGTGCCAGCTCACCGACAGGGTACGAGCAGTACTTC. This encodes CASSPTGYEQYF. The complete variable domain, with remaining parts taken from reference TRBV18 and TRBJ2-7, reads NAGVMQNPRHLVRRRGQEARLRCSPMKGHSHVYWYRQLPEEGLKFMVYLQKENIIDESGMPKERFSAEFPKEGPSILRIQQVVRGDSAAYFCASSPTGYEQYFGPGTRLTVT.

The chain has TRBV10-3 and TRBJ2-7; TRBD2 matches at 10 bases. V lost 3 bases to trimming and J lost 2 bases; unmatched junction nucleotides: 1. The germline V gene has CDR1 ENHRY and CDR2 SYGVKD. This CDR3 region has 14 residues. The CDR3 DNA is TGTGCCATCAGTGATAGCGGGGGGACCTACGAGCAGTACTTC. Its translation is CAISDSGGTYEQYF.

CDR3 sequence reads: CASSLGLEPNNEQFF. CDR3 DNA: TGTGCCAGCAGCTTAGGGCTGGAGCCGAACAATGAGCAGTTCTTC. This chain joins TRBV11-3 and TRBJ2-1; no clear D. The V and J ends lost 1 base and 5 bases respectively, with 12 bases between them. CDR1 is SGHNT, CDR2 YENEEA, per germline. This CDR3 region has 15 residues.

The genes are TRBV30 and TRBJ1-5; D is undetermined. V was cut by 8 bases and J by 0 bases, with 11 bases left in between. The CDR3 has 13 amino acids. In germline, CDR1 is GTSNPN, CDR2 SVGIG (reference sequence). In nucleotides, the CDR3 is TGTGCCCTAGAGAAAGATAGCAATCAGCCCCAGCATTTT. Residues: CALEKDSNQPQHF.

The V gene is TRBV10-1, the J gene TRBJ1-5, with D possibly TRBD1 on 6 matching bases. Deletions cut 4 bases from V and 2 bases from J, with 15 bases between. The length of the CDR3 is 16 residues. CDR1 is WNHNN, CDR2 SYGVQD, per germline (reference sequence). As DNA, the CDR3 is TGCGCCAGCAGTGGGAGGGGGGGACCTGGCAATCAGCCCCAGCATTTT. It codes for CASSGRGGPGNQPQHF.

The chain's CDR3 is CASSDSGRGDHNEQFF. In DNA form, the CDR3 reads TGTGCCAGCAGTGACTCGGGGCGGGGGGACCACAATGAGCAGTTCTTC. The V and J genes are TRBV6-4 and TRBJ2-1; 8 bases map to TRBD2. Germline-derived CDR1 and CDR2 are MRHNA and SNTAGT. CDR3 length equals 16 residues. V trimming: 0 bases; J trimming: 5 bases; junction bases outside the gene matches: 6.

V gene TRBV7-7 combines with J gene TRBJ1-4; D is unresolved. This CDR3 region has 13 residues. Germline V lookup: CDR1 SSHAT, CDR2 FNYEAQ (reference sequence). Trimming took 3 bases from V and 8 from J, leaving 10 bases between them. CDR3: CASSLGGGEKLFF. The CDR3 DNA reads TGTGCCAGCAGCTTGGGCGGAGGCGAAAAACTGTTTTTT.

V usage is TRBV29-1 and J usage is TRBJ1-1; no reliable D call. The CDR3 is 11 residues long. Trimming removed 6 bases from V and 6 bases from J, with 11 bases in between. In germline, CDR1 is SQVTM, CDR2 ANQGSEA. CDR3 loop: CSVVRDAEAFF. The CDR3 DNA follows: TGCAGCGTAGTTAGAGATGCTGAAGCTTTCTTT.

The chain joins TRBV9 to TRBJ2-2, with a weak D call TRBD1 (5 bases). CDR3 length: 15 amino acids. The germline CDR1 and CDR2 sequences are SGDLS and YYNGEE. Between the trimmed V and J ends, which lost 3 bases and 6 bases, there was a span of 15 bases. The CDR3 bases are TGTGCCAGCAGCGGGTTCAGGGTTCGGGCCGGGGAGCTGTTTTTT. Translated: CASSGFRVRAGELFF.

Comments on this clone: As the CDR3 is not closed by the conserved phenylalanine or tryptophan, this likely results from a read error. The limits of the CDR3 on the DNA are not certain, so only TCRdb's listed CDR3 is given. This CDR3 is CASSARANRGS. The chain combines TRBV27 with TRBJ1-2; TRBD1, the table's D call, was not compared with the DNA. CDR1 is MNHEY and CDR2 is SMNVEV in the germline V gene (reference sequence). The CDR3 sequence runs 11 residues, both termini included.

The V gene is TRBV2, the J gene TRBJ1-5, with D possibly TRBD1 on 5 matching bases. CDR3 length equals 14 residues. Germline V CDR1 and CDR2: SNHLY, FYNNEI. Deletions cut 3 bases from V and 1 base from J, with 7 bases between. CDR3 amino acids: CASSDRVSNQPQHF. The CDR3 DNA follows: TGTGCCAGCAGTGACAGGGTAAGCAATCAGCCCCAGCATTTT.

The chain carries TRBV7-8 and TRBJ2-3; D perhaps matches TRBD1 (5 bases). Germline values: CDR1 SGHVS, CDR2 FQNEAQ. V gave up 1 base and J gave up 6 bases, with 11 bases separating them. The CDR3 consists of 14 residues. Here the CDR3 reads CASSLEGRGDTQYF. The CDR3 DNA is TGTGCCAGCAGCTTAGAGGGTAGGGGTGATACGCAGTATTTT.

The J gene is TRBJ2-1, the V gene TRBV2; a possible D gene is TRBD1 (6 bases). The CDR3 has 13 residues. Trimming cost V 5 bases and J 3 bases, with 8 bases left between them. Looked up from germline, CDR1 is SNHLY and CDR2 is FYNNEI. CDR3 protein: CASSQGNYNEQFF. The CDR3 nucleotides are TGTGCCAGCAGTCAGGGGAACTACAATGAGCAGTTCTTC. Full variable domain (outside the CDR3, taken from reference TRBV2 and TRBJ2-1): EPEVTQTPSHQVTQMGQEVILRCVPISNHLYFYWYRQILGQKVEFLVSFYNNEISEKSEIFDDQFSVERPDGSNFTLKIRSTKLEDSAMYFCASSQGNYNEQFFGPGTRLTVL.

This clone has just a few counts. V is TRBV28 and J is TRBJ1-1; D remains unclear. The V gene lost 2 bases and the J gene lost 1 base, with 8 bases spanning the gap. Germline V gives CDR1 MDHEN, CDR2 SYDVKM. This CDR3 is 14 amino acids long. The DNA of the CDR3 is TGTGCCAGCAGTTTACGACACAAGAACACTGAAGCTTTCTTT. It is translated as CASSLRHKNTEAFF.

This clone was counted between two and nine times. This chain's CDR3 is CASSGRDRGYWASSTDTQYF. The DNA for the CDR3 is TGTGCCAGCAGTGGAAGGGACAGGGGGTATTGGGCCTCTAGCACAGATACGCAGTATTTT. V is TRBV2 and J is TRBJ2-3, with 11 nucleotides matching TRBD1. The CDR3 is 20 amino acids. Germline V lookup: CDR1 SNHLY, CDR2 FYNNEI. The ends lost 4 bases at V and 0 bases at J; junction bases unmatched: 15. The complete variable domain, with remaining parts taken from reference TRBV2 and TRBJ2-3, reads EPEVTQTPSHQVTQMGQEVILRCVPISNHLYFYWYRQILGQKVEFLVSFYNNEISEKSEIFDDQFSVERPDGSNFTLKIRSTKLEDSAMYFCASSGRDRGYWASSTDTQYFGPGTRLTVL.

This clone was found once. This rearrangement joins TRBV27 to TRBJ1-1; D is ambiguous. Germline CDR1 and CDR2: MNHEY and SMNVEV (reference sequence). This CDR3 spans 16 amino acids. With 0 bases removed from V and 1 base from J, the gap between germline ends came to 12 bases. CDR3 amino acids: CASSLSPAHTNTEAFF. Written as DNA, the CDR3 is TGTGCCAGCAGTTTATCGCCCGCACATACGAACACTGAAGCTTTCTTT.

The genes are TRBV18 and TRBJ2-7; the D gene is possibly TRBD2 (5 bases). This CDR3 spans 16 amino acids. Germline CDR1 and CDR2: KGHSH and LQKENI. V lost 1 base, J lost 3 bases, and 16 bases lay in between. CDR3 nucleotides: TGTGCCAGCTCACCACAGAGGGCCCCTGTGGGCTACGAGCAGTACTTC. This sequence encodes CASSPQRAPVGYEQYF.

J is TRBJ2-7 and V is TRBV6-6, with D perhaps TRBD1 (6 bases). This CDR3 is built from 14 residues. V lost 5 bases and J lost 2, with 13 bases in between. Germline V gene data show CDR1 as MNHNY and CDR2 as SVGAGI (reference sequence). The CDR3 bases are TGTGCCAGCAGTCGCCCCGGGACACCCTACGAGCAGTACTTC. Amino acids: CASSRPGTPYEQYF.

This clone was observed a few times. CDR3: CASSVMGRVAGELFF. The CDR3 DNA follows: TGTGCCAGCAGTGTAATGGGCAGGGTCGCCGGGGAGCTGTTTTTT. V is TRBV2 and J is TRBJ2-2; D perhaps matches TRBD1 (5 bases). Germline V gene lookup returns CDR1 SNHLY and CDR2 FYNNEI. The CDR3 loop spans 15 amino acids. V was pared by 4 bases and J by 6 bases, with 15 bases between.

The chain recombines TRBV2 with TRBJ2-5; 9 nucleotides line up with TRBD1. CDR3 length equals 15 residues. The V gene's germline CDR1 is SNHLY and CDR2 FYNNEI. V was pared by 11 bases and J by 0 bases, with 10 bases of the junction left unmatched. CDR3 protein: CAGRDRDPYQETQYF. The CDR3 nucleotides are TGTGCCGGCCGGGACAGGGATCCGTACCAAGAGACCCAGTACTTC.

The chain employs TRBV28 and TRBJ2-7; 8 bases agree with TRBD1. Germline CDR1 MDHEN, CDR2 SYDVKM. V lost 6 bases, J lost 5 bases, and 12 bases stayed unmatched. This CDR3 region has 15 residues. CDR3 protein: CASRPQGAHYDEQYF. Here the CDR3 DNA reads TGTGCCAGCAGACCTCAGGGGGCCCACTATGACGAGCAGTACTTC.

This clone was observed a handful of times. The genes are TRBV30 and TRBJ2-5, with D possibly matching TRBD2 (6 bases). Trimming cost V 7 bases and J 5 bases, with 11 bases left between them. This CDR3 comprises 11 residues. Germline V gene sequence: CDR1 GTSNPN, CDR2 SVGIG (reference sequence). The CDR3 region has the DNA TGTGCCTCTGGAGGGGAGGAGACCCAGTACTTC. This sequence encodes CASGGEETQYF.

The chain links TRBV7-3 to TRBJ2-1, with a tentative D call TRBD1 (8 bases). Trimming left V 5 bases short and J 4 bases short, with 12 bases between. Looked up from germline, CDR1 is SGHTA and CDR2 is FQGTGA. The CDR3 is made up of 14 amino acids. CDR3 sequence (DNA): TGTGCCAGCAGCCACAGGGGGGGATACAATGAGCAGTTCTTC. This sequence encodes CASSHRGGYNEQFF.

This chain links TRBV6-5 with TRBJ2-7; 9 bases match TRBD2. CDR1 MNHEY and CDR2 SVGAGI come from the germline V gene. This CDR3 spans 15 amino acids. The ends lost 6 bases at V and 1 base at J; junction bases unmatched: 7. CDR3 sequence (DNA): TGTGCCAGCAGGATCGCGGGAGGGGGTTCCTACGAGCAGTACTTC. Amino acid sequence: CASRIAGGGSYEQYF.

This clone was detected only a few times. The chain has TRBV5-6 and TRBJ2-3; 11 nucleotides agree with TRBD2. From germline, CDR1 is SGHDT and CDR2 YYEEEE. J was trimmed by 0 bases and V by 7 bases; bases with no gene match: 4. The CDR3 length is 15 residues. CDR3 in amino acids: CASALAGGSTDTQYF. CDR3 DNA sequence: TGTGCCAGCGCGCTAGCGGGGGGAAGCACAGATACGCAGTATTTT.

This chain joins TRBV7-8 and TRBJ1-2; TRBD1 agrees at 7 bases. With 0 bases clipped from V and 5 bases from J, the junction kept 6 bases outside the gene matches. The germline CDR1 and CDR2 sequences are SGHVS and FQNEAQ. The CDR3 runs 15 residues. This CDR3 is CASSLAAGQTYGYTF. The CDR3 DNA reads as TGTGCCAGCAGCTTAGCCGCGGGACAGACGTATGGCTACACCTTC.

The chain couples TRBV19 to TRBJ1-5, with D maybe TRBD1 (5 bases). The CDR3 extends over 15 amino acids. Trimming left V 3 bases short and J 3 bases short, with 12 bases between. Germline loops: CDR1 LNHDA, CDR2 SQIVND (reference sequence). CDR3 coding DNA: TGTGCCAGTAGTATGGGGCGCGGAATCAATCAGCCCCAGCATTTT. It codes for CASSMGRGINQPQHF.

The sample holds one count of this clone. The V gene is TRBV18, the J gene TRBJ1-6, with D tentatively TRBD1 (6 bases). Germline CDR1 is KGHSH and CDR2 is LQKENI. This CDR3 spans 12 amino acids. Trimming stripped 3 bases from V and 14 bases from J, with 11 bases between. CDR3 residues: CASSPDSGALHF. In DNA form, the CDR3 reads TGTGCCAGCTCACCGGACAGTGGGGCCCTCCACTTT. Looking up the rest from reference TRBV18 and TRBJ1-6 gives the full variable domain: NAGVMQNPRHLVRRRGQEARLRCSPMKGHSHVYWYRQLPEEGLKFMVYLQKENIIDESGMPKERFSAEFPKEGPSILRIQQVVRGDSAAYFCASSPDSGALHFGNGTRLTVT.